Listed here are 32 T cell receptor beta chains from one sample, sequenced in a study of blood T cell repertoires in COVID-19. Sequencing used immunoSEQ multiplex PCR; TCRdb keeps in-frame clones, though not all of them. The sample records 190,000 or so clones, around 80% being singletons. Sequenced sample: peripheral blood. These receptors were collected from an elderly woman with COVID-19, enrolled during active disease.

This sequence joins TRBV7-2 and TRBJ1-2, with D perhaps TRBD1 (6 bases). The germline V and J ends were trimmed by 5 bases and 4 bases, with 11 bases remaining between them. The CDR3 spans 13 residues. The germline CDR1 and CDR2 sequences are SGHTA and FQGNSA. The CDR3 coding sequence is TGTGCCAGCAGCGTAGGCAGGGGCTATGGCTACACCTTC. Encoded protein: CASSVGRGYGYTF.

This rearrangement joins TRBV9 to TRBJ2-1, with D maybe TRBD2 (5 bases). V was clipped by 3 bases and J by 2 bases, with 15 bases between them. This CDR3 is built from 16 residues. Per germline, CDR1 SGDLS and CDR2 YYNGEE. The CDR3 DNA follows: TGTGCCAGCAGCGCCCACTCAACCGGGACCTACAATGAGCAGTTCTTC. Translating it yields CASSAHSTGTYNEQFF.

The V call is TRBV19, the J call TRBJ1-5; maybe TRBD1 (5 bases). From germline, CDR1 is LNHDA and CDR2 SQIVND (reference sequence). The CDR3 consists of 19 residues. Between the trimmed V and J ends, which lost 3 bases and 0 bases, there was a span of 21 bases. In DNA form, the CDR3 reads TGTGCCAGTAGTATGGTGGGATCCGGGACTAGGTATAGCAATCAGCCCCAGCATTTT. This sequence encodes CASSMVGSGTRYSNQPQHF. The full variable domain, with the rest looked up from reference TRBV19 and TRBJ1-5, is DGGITQSPKYLFRKEGQNVTLSCEQNLNHDAMYWYRQDPGQGLRLIYYSQIVNDFQKGDIAEGYSVSREKKESFPLTVTSAQKNPTAFYLCASSMVGSGTRYSNQPQHFGDGTRLSIL.

This rearrangement joins TRBV18 to TRBJ2-5, with TRBD2 matching 9 bases. Trimming at V came to 3 bases and at J to 5 bases, leaving 10 bases not matched to a gene. CDR1 and CDR2 from the germline V gene are KGHSH and LQKENI. This CDR3 has 16 residues. CDR3 coding DNA: TGTGCCAGCTCACCCCTTGGCGGGAGGGCCATTGAGACCCAGTACTTC. As protein: CASSPLGGRAIETQYF.

This chain connects TRBV11-2 to TRBJ2-4; no clear D gene. Trimming removed 9 bases at V and 1 base at J, with 7 bases between. Germline CDR1 is SGHAT and CDR2 is FQNNGV. This CDR3 has 12 amino acids. The CDR3 DNA reads TGTGCCAGTACAAGTGCCAAAAACATTCAGTACTTC. Translation: CASTSAKNIQYF.

This clone is a singleton in its sample. CDR3 loop: CASRPTGGGNQPQHF. DNA for the CDR3: TGTGCCAGCAGACCTACAGGGGGTGGCAATCAGCCCCAGCATTTT. The gene calls are TRBV2 and TRBJ1-5, with TRBD1 matching over 8 bases. Germline-derived CDR1 and CDR2 are SNHLY and FYNNEI. CDR3 length: 15 amino acids. With 6 bases clipped from V and 2 bases from J, the junction kept 6 bases outside the gene matches.

The CDR3 DNA is TGTGCCAGCAGTGAACGGAGCGGGGTATGGGGCTACACCTTC. Translation gives CASSERSGVWGYTF. The chain employs TRBV6-1 and TRBJ1-2; D is unclear. CDR3 length: 14 residues. The germline CDR1 and CDR2 sequences are MNHNS and SASEGT. V lost 2 bases, J lost 8 bases, and 15 bases lay in between.

The chain combines TRBV19 with TRBJ1-2; unclear D gene. CDR1 is LNHDA, CDR2 SQIVND, per germline (reference sequence). V was clipped by 3 bases and J by 4 bases, with 12 bases between them. The CDR3 is 14 residues long. As DNA, the CDR3 is TGTGCCAGTAGTATGGGGAGAGGGATCTATGGCTACACCTTC. Protein sequence: CASSMGRGIYGYTF. Based on the CDR3 plus reference TRBV19 and TRBJ1-2, the full variable domain is DGGITQSPKYLFRKEGQNVTLSCEQNLNHDAMYWYRQDPGQGLRLIYYSQIVNDFQKGDIAEGYSVSREKKESFPLTVTSAQKNPTAFYLCASSMGRGIYGYTFGSGTRLTVV.

The CDR3 loop reads CASSLYRVGGDTQYF. CDR3 coding DNA: TGTGCCAGCAGCTTATACAGGGTTGGGGGAGATACGCAGTATTTT. The rearrangement joins TRBV7-6 to TRBJ2-3; maybe TRBD1 (6 bases). Germline CDR1 reads SGHVS; CDR2 reads FNYEAQ. The CDR3 totals 15 residues. Trimming took 2 bases from V and 5 from J, leaving 14 bases between them.

CDR3 nucleotides: TGTGCCAGCAAAGGAGGCCCGAACACTGAAGCTTTCTTT. Its translation: CASKGGPNTEAFF. J is TRBJ1-1 and V is TRBV2; D is uncertain. The CDR3 is made up of 13 amino acids. Trimming pared 7 bases from V and 1 base from J, leaving 10 bases between. Germline CDR1 and CDR2: SNHLY and FYNNEI. The full variable domain, rest sourced from reference TRBV2 and TRBJ1-1, is EPEVTQTPSHQVTQMGQEVILRCVPISNHLYFYWYRQILGQKVEFLVSFYNNEISEKSEIFDDQFSVERPDGSNFTLKIRSTKLEDSAMYFCASKGGPNTEAFFGQGTRLTVV.

This chain uses TRBV6-5 with TRBJ2-7; D might be TRBD2 (6 bases). Germline CDR1 MNHEY, CDR2 SVGAGI. V was trimmed by 2 bases and J by 6 bases, leaving 14 bases between them. CDR3 length equals 14 residues. In nucleotides, the CDR3 is TGTGCCAGCAGTTACGGCCCGACTAGTTTCGAGCAGTACTTC. It is translated as CASSYGPTSFEQYF.

This clone was observed at least ten times. CDR3 bases: TGTGCCAGCAAAGGGGGAACGGGACTAGCGTCCACAGATACGCAGTATTTT. It encodes CASKGGTGLASTDTQYF. V and J are TRBV27 and TRBJ2-3; 10 bases fit TRBD2. In germline, CDR1 is MNHEY, CDR2 SMNVEV (reference sequence). Unmatched junction bases numbered 12, after V lost 7 bases and J lost 2 bases. The CDR3 is 17 residues long.

The chain combines TRBV7-6 with TRBJ1-2; possible D gene TRBD1, 5 bases. V lost 4 bases and J 4 bases, leaving 28 bases between the germline ends. This CDR3 is 19 amino acids long. Germline-derived CDR1 and CDR2 are SGHVS and FNYEAQ. The CDR3 sequence: CASSSYIAPMDTDLYGYTF. DNA of the CDR3: TGTGCCAGCAGCTCATATATCGCCCCGATGGACACCGATCTCTATGGCTACACCTTC.

DNA of the CDR3: TGTGCCAGTAGTTTCTCGGACAGCCGCTCCTATAATTCACCCCTCCACTTT. It specifies CASSFSDSRSYNSPLHF. V usage is TRBV19 and J usage is TRBJ1-6; D may be TRBD1 (6 bases). Trimming shortened V by 5 bases and J by 0 bases, and 14 bases separated the two germline ends. The germline CDR1 and CDR2 sequences are LNHDA and SQIVND (reference sequence). The CDR3 consists of 17 residues.

The chain is built from TRBV6-6 and TRBJ2-6, with 8 bases identical to TRBD1. The CDR3 extends over 16 amino acids. Germline V CDR1 and CDR2: MNHNY, SVGAGI (reference sequence). V was pared by 7 bases and J by 0 bases, with 5 bases of the junction left unmatched. CDR3 loop: CASTNRGSSGANVLTF. CDR3 sequence (DNA): TGTGCCAGCACCAACAGGGGGAGCTCTGGGGCCAACGTCCTGACTTTC.

The chain has TRBV7-9 and TRBJ2-3, with D uncertain. The V and J ends lost 2 bases and 3 bases respectively, with 15 bases between them. The CDR3 runs 16 residues. Germline CDR1 is SEHNR and CDR2 is FQNEAQ (reference sequence). Here the CDR3 reads CASSLIQFSGTDTQYF. The CDR3, as DNA: TGTGCCAGCAGCTTAATTCAATTTTCGGGTACAGATACGCAGTATTTT.

This clone was seen once. The chain links TRBV4-2 to TRBJ2-3; 8 bases fit TRBD2. The CDR3 has 17 amino acids. The V segment lost 0 bases and the J segment 1 base; nucleotides outside the gene matches: 6. Germline-derived CDR1 and CDR2 are LGHNA and YNFKEQ. As DNA, the CDR3 is TGTGCCAGCAGCCAAGATGGGGTAGCGGGGCGCACAGATACGCAGTATTTT. Its translation is CASSQDGVAGRTDTQYF.

This chain joins TRBV19 and TRBJ2-7, with 7 nucleotides matching TRBD1. With V trimmed by 4 bases and J by 2 bases, 5 bases remained unmatched. CDR3 length equals 14 residues. Germline V CDR1 and CDR2: LNHDA, SQIVND (reference sequence). This CDR3 reads CASSTYRGPYEQYF. The CDR3 bases are TGTGCCAGTAGTACCTACAGGGGTCCCTACGAGCAGTACTTC.

CDR3 in amino acids: CASSHGQNNEQFF. CDR3 DNA: TGCGCCAGCAGCCACGGACAGAACAATGAGCAGTTCTTC. V and J are TRBV5-1 and TRBJ2-1; tentative D call: TRBD1 (6 bases). This CDR3 region has 13 residues. CDR1 and CDR2 from the germline V gene are SGHRS and YFSETQ. Trimming removed 4 bases at V and 5 bases at J, with 10 bases between.

This clone has just one count. This rearrangement joins TRBV7-9 to TRBJ2-5; TRBD2 matches 7 bases. This CDR3 is built from 15 residues. Per the germline V gene, CDR1 is SEHNR and CDR2 is FQNEAQ (reference sequence). V gave up 1 base and J gave up 9 bases; unmatched junction bases: 11. The CDR3 sequence: CASSLGSSGKGAQYF. In DNA form, the CDR3 reads TGTGCCAGCAGCTTAGGTTCCAGCGGGAAAGGGGCCCAGTACTTC.

With respect to this clone: Distinct nucleotide sequences in the sample also encode this CDR3. The chain employs TRBV5-6 and TRBJ1-5; the D gene is possibly TRBD1 (5 bases). The germline gives CDR1 SGHDT, CDR2 YYEEEE. Trimming removed 2 bases at V and 2 bases at J, with 11 bases between. This CDR3 contains 15 residues. CDR3: CASSFGGAGNQPQHF. DNA of the CDR3: TGTGCCAGCAGCTTTGGCGGGGCAGGCAATCAGCCCCAGCATTTT.

This rearrangement joins TRBV3-1 (or the pseudogene TRBV3-2) to TRBJ1-1; D unresolved. Germline lookup yields CDR1 LGHDT and CDR2 YNNKEL (reference sequence). The CDR3 has 16 residues. V lost 4 bases and J 2 bases, leaving 17 bases between the germline ends. Here the CDR3 reads CASSRPVVRSNTEAFF. CDR3 sequence (DNA): TGTGCCAGCAGCCGACCCGTAGTAAGGAGCAACACTGAAGCTTTCTTT.

This chain uses TRBV9 with TRBJ2-3; TRBD2 might be the D (5 bases). CDR3 size: 13 residues. V was cut by 0 bases and J by 3 bases, with 5 bases left in between. From germline, CDR1 is SGDLS and CDR2 YYNGEE. The CDR3 nucleotides read TGTGCCAGCAGCGTAGCGGGGACAGATACGCAGTATTTT. The encoded protein is CASSVAGTDTQYF.

This rearrangement joins TRBV10-3 to TRBJ2-7; possible D gene TRBD2, 7 bases. The ends were cut back, 4 bases at V and 5 bases at J, with 9 bases in the middle. Germline assignment: CDR1 ENHRY and CDR2 SYGVKD. The CDR3 totals 12 residues. In DNA form, the CDR3 reads TGTGCCATCAGTGGCGGGGGCGACGAGCAGTACTTC. Residues: CAISGGGDEQYF.

The chain carries TRBV7-6 and TRBJ2-7; 9 bases fit TRBD2. J gave up 3 bases and V 0 bases, and 6 bases lay outside the gene matches. CDR3 length: 16 residues. CDR1 and CDR2 from the germline V gene are SGHVS and FNYEAQ. This chain's CDR3 is CASSLAAAGGYYEQYF. The CDR3 DNA is TGTGCCAGCAGCTTAGCGGCAGCGGGGGGCTACTACGAGCAGTACTTC.

Details on this clone: One base away lies a much larger clone, so this may be a sequencing read error. The chain links TRBV11-3 to TRBJ2-7; D not resolved. The CDR3 has 14 residues. CDR1 and CDR2 (germline): SGHNT, YENEEA. Trimming took off 1 base at V and 3 bases at J, with 10 bases between the two ends. The CDR3 here is CASSLAAGFYEQYF. The CDR3 region has the DNA TGTGCCAGCAGCTTAGCTGCAGGCTTCTACGAGCAGTACTTC.

The V call is TRBV7-2, the J call TRBJ2-1, with TRBD2 identical over 12 bases. Trimming at V came to 3 bases and at J to 7 bases, leaving 4 bases not matched to a gene. The CDR3 covers 15 residues. Germline lookup yields CDR1 SGHTA and CDR2 FQGNSA. This CDR3 is CASSLASGRANEQFF. The CDR3 coding sequence is TGTGCCAGCAGCTTGGCTAGCGGGAGGGCAAATGAGCAGTTCTTC.

This clone was picked up one time. V and J are TRBV11-3 and TRBJ2-1; 10 positions match TRBD1. The germline CDR1 and CDR2 sequences are SGHNT and YENEEA. V shed 4 bases, J shed 1 base, and the junction held 1 base outside the gene matches. The CDR3 is 15 amino acids. DNA for the CDR3: TGTGCCAGCAGCTGGGGACAGGGGTCCTACAATGAGCAGTTCTTC. Amino acid sequence: CASSWGQGSYNEQFF.

A few counts support this clone. The chain carries TRBV19 and TRBJ1-2, with TRBD1 matching 8 bases. Germline lookup yields CDR1 LNHDA and CDR2 SQIVND (reference sequence). Unmatched junction bases numbered 3, after V lost 5 bases and J lost 1 base. CDR3 length: 14 amino acids. CDR3 amino acids: CASSADRVNYGYTF. The CDR3 region has the DNA TGTGCCAGTAGTGCGGACAGGGTTAACTATGGCTACACCTTC.

This chain connects TRBV6-5 to TRBJ2-7; 7 bases are a match to TRBD2. After removal of 0 bases from V and 4 bases from J, the junction contained 6 bases not matched to a gene. The CDR3 contains 15 residues. Looked up from germline, CDR1 is MNHEY and CDR2 is SVGAGI. CDR3 protein: CASSYSAGGGYEQYF. Here the CDR3 DNA reads TGTGCCAGCAGTTACTCGGCTGGCGGGGGTTACGAGCAGTACTTC.

J is TRBJ1-5 and V is TRBV19; TRBD1 matches 9 bases. CDR1 is LNHDA, CDR2 SQIVND, per germline (reference sequence). V shed 3 bases, J shed 0 bases, and the junction held 6 bases outside the gene matches. The CDR3 contains 17 residues. CDR3 nucleotide sequence: TGTGCCAGTAGTATTACAGGGGGCGGCGATAGCAATCAGCCCCAGCATTTT. Protein product: CASSITGGGDSNQPQHF. Based on the CDR3 plus reference TRBV19 and TRBJ1-5, the full variable domain is DGGITQSPKYLFRKEGQNVTLSCEQNLNHDAMYWYRQDPGQGLRLIYYSQIVNDFQKGDIAEGYSVSREKKESFPLTVTSAQKNPTAFYLCASSITGGGDSNQPQHFGDGTRLSIL.

This chain links TRBV7-6 with TRBJ2-7, with 8 bases aligning to TRBD1. The CDR3 totals 16 residues. Losses at the gene ends were 5 bases for V and 1 base for J; bases not matched to a gene: 10. Germline CDR1 SGHVS, CDR2 FNYEAQ. In DNA form, the CDR3 reads TGTGCCAGCAGCCCTGGACAGGGCCCTCTATCCTACGAGCAGTACTTC. This encodes CASSPGQGPLSYEQYF.